This TCR beta chain derives from a study of T cells in severe cutaneous drug reactions. Study-level findings and limits: Blister cells averaged roughly 30% and PBMC around 5% TRBV12-4 in carbamazepine-induced Stevens-Johnson syndrome or toxic epidermal necrolysis patients. All seven CBZ-SJS/TEN blister samples shared a public TCRbeta CDR3 at mean roughly 14%.

Concerning this clonotype: The antigen is unknown.

Bulk and single-cell libraries used iRepertoire multiplex PCR with TCR subtype-specific primers. TCRdb reprocessed the multiplex PCR reads, keeping one entry per CDR3 protein, no DNA. The specimen's table records approximately 9,700 distinct CDR3 sequences. Sequenced patients had Stevens-Johnson syndrome or toxic epidermal necrolysis caused by carbamazepine. The V gene's germline CDR1 is DFQATT and CDR2 SNEGSKA (reference sequence). The CDR3 has 13 amino acids. The clonotype was recovered from a human donor with Stevens-Johnson syndrome, a severe cutaneous drug reaction. The chain employs TRBV20-1 and TRBJ2-2. The sample taken for sequencing was cells from a skin blister. This CDR3 reads CSARDFNTGELFF.